The 10 T cell receptor beta chains below come from one sample, sequenced in a study of blood T cell repertoires in COVID-19. TCRdb's table, derived via immunoSEQ multiplex PCR, lists solely in-frame clones and lacks some. The sample carries some 170,000 clones, 75% to 80% recorded once. The sequencing sample was made of peripheral blood. These receptors came from a woman between 50 and 59 years old with active or convalescent COVID-19.

This chain uses TRBV6-2 or TRBV6-3 with TRBJ2-2, with a tentative D call TRBD2 (7 bases). Trimming cost V 6 bases and J 0 bases, with 17 bases left between them. CDR1 and CDR2 (germline): MNHEY, SVGEGT. The CDR3 runs to 17 residues. The CDR3 DNA reads TGTGCCAGCAGCCATAATGGCGGGGGCTCGAACACCGGGGAGCTGTTTTTT. Its protein product is CASSHNGGGSNTGELFF.

The sample holds one count of this clone. The chain carries TRBV12-5 and TRBJ1-1; tentative D call: TRBD1 (5 bases). Per germline, CDR1 LGHNT and CDR2 FRNRAP. The CDR3 runs 12 residues. Trimming shortened V by 7 bases and J by 0 bases, and 6 bases separated the two germline ends. Here the CDR3 reads CASVGLNTEAFF. DNA of the CDR3: TGTGCTAGTGTGGGGCTGAACACTGAAGCTTTCTTT.

The chain joins TRBV11-2 to TRBJ2-7, with D perhaps TRBD1 (5 bases). Looked up from germline, CDR1 is SGHAT and CDR2 is FQNNGV. The CDR3 spans 13 residues. The V gene lost 2 bases and the J gene lost 2 bases, with 7 bases spanning the gap. CDR3 sequence (DNA): TGTGCCAGCAGCTTAAGGACACCCTACGAGCAGTACTTC. Its protein product is CASSLRTPYEQYF. Full variable domain (missing parts from reference TRBV11-2 and TRBJ2-7): EAGVAQSPRYKIIEKRQSVAFWCNPISGHATLYWYQQILGQGPKLLIQFQNNGVVDDSQLPKDRFSAERLKGVDSTLKIQPAKLEDSAVYLCASSLRTPYEQYFGPGTRLTVT.

This clone was recorded many times. The gene calls are TRBV5-1 and TRBJ2-3; 12 bases map to TRBD2. The germline V gene encodes CDR1 SGHRS and CDR2 YFSETQ. The V segment lost 4 bases and the J segment 3 bases; nucleotides outside the gene matches: 9. This CDR3 is built from 17 residues. CDR3 bases: TGCGCCAGCAGCAACGGACTAGCGGGGAGGGGGACAGATACGCAGTATTTT. Amino acid sequence: CASSNGLAGRGTDTQYF.

The CDR3 DNA sequence: TGTGCCAGCAGTGACAGGGACTTAACTATGAACACTGAAGCTTTCTTT. Its protein product is CASSDRDLTMNTEAFF. The chain uses TRBV2 and TRBJ1-1; D may be TRBD1 (5 bases). Germline V gene lookup returns CDR1 SNHLY and CDR2 FYNNEI. There are 16 residues in the CDR3. The V end lost 3 bases, the J end lost 0 bases, and 14 bases lay between the germline ends.

A few counts support this clone. V is TRBV28 and J is TRBJ1-6, with 8 bases identical to TRBD1. From germline, CDR1 is MDHEN and CDR2 SYDVKM. Losses at the gene ends were 3 bases for V and 5 bases for J; bases not matched to a gene: 3. The CDR3 runs 15 residues. This chain's CDR3 is CASSFSGGHNSPLHF. Here the CDR3 DNA reads TGTGCCAGCAGTTTTTCAGGGGGCCATAATTCACCCCTCCACTTT.

This chain connects TRBV19 to TRBJ1-5; no firm D call. The CDR3 extends over 13 amino acids. Trimming took off 4 bases at V and 4 bases at J, with 8 bases between the two ends. Germline-derived CDR1 and CDR2 are LNHDA and SQIVND (reference sequence). Written as DNA, the CDR3 is TGTGCCAGTAGTACCCAGGCGAATCAGCCCCAGCATTTT. Its protein product is CASSTQANQPQHF.

This clone came up a few times. This sequence joins TRBV18 and TRBJ1-5; D unclear. Germline V gene lookup returns CDR1 KGHSH and CDR2 LQKENI. The CDR3 contains 14 residues. V was trimmed by 2 bases and J by 0 bases, leaving 5 bases between them. CDR3 amino acids: CASSPVDSNQPQHF. The CDR3 DNA sequence: TGTGCCAGCTCACCAGTAGATAGCAATCAGCCCCAGCATTTT.

The rearrangement links TRBV28 to TRBJ1-5; TRBD1 aligns across 10 bases. This CDR3 comprises 17 residues. J was trimmed by 4 bases and V by 7 bases; bases with no gene match: 13. In germline, CDR1 is MDHEN, CDR2 SYDVKM. The CDR3 loop is CASTFNGQGGWNQPQHF. CDR3 nucleotides: TGTGCCAGCACCTTTAATGGACAGGGGGGGTGGAATCAGCCCCAGCATTTT. The variable domain in full, completed from reference TRBV28 and TRBJ1-5, reads DVKVTQSSRYLVKRTGEKVFLECVQDMDHENMFWYRQDPGLGLRLIYFSYDVKMKEKGDIPEGYSVSREKKERFSLILESASTNQTSMYLCASTFNGQGGWNQPQHFGDGTRLSIL.

This clone was found once. Distinct nucleotide sequences in the sample also encode this CDR3. The V and J genes are TRBV5-1 and TRBJ2-5, with D unresolved. The CDR3 sequence is 12 residues long. CDR1 is SGHRS, CDR2 YFSETQ, per germline. V lost 0 bases to trimming and J lost 5 bases, with 5 bases between them. As DNA, the CDR3 is TGCGCCAGCAGCTTGGCCGAGGAGACCCAGTACTTC. Its translation is CASSLAEETQYF.